The 29 T cell receptor beta chains in this list originate from one sample, sequenced in a study of cytomegalovirus exposure and HLA in healthy donors. The table came from immunoSEQ multiplex PCR; TCRdb's copy has only in-frame clones and leaves some out. Among about 110,000 clones listed, 70% to 90% were seen once. The sample taken for sequencing was PBMCs. The receptors stem from a young woman in good health and CMV-seronegative.

The chain is built from TRBV29-1 and TRBJ1-2; 7 nucleotides agree with TRBD1. Germline values: CDR1 SQVTM, CDR2 ANQGSEA. This CDR3 is 12 amino acids long. The V gene end was trimmed by 3 bases and the J gene end by 5 bases; junction bases not matched to a gene: 3. CDR3 coding DNA: TGCAGCGTTGAGGGGACAGATTATGGCTACACCTTC. It encodes CSVEGTDYGYTF.

This chain uses TRBV5-1 with TRBJ2-3; 14 bases fit TRBD2. This CDR3 has 17 residues. The germline gives CDR1 SGHRS, CDR2 YFSETQ. J gave up 2 bases and V 4 bases, and 6 bases lay outside the gene matches. Written as DNA, the CDR3 is TGCGCCAGCAGCCTCGGACTAGCGGGGGGTAACACAGATACGCAGTATTTT. Protein product: CASSLGLAGGNTDTQYF.

V and J are TRBV4-2 and TRBJ2-5; D uncertain. Germline V gene data show CDR1 as LGHNA and CDR2 as YNFKEQ. The CDR3 has 13 residues. Trimming left V 4 bases short and J 2 bases short, with 8 bases between. The CDR3 region is CASSLNLQETQYF. The CDR3 DNA follows: TGTGCCAGCAGCCTCAACCTACAAGAGACCCAGTACTTC.

This rearrangement joins TRBV14 to TRBJ1-2, with 7 bases lining up with TRBD1. With 3 bases clipped from V and 4 bases from J, the junction kept 11 bases outside the gene matches. CDR3 length equals 16 residues. Germline CDR1 reads SGHDN; CDR2 reads FVKESK. The CDR3 bases are TGTGCCAGCAGCCATCGCAATGAGGGGGCTTTCTATGGCTACACCTTC. Residues: CASSHRNEGAFYGYTF.

The chain is built from TRBV5-4 and TRBJ1-3; no clear D. The CDR3 runs to 13 residues. Trimming pared 0 bases from V and 7 bases from J, leaving 8 bases between. Per germline, CDR1 SGHNT and CDR2 YYREEE (reference sequence). The CDR3 DNA reads as TGTGCCAGCAGCTTGGACAGTCTGAACACCATATATTTT. This codes for CASSLDSLNTIYF. The whole variable domain, filled in from reference TRBV5-4 and TRBJ1-3, reads ETGVTQSPTHLIKTRGQQVTLRCSSQSGHNTVSWYQQALGQGPQFIFQYYREEENGRGNFPPRFSGLQFPNYSSELNVNALELDDSALYLCASSLDSLNTIYFGEGSWLTVV.

This chain links TRBV6-5 with TRBJ2-2; tentatively, D is TRBD1 (6 bases). V was cut by 2 bases and J by 0 bases, with 10 bases left in between. CDR1 is MNHEY and CDR2 is SVGAGI in the germline V gene. The CDR3 length is 16 residues. CDR3 bases: TGTGCCAGCAGTTACGGACAGTTCGCGAACACCGGGGAGCTGTTTTTT. This translates into CASSYGQFANTGELFF.

This CDR3 reads CAWSRGAEYEQYF. The CDR3 DNA reads as TGTGCCTGGAGTCGCGGGGCCGAATACGAGCAGTACTTC. The J gene is TRBJ2-7, the V gene TRBV30; TRBD2 is a possible D gene (6 bases). V shed 2 bases and J shed 4 bases, with 12 bases lying between them. The germline V gene has CDR1 GTSNPN and CDR2 SVGIG (reference sequence). The CDR3 length is 13 residues.

The rearrangement uses TRBV5-6 and TRBJ2-2, with 7 bases lining up with TRBD1. Losses at the gene ends were 3 bases for V and 3 bases for J; bases not matched to a gene: 8. Looked up from germline, CDR1 is SGHDT and CDR2 is YYEEEE. The CDR3 is 16 amino acids. DNA of the CDR3: TGTGCCAGCAGCTCCGTTGACACAGGGGACACCGGGGAGCTGTTTTTT. Translated, it gives CASSSVDTGDTGELFF.

The chain employs TRBV28 and TRBJ2-7; D is uncertain. Per germline, CDR1 MDHEN and CDR2 SYDVKM. Trimming stripped 6 bases from V and 4 bases from J, with 16 bases between. The CDR3 consists of 14 residues. CDR3 DNA sequence: TGTGCCAGCAGCCCGACTCTTACTTCTTACGAGCAGTACTTC. This gives the protein CASSPTLTSYEQYF.

This clone occurred many times. This CDR3 is also generated by other DNA sequences in the sample. The chain couples TRBV2 to TRBJ1-2; 7 bases line up with TRBD1. J lost 2 bases, V lost 0 bases, and 3 bases had no gene match. The CDR3 spans 15 residues. From germline, CDR1 is SNHLY and CDR2 FYNNEI. The CDR3 DNA follows: TGTGCCAGCAGTGAAGCAGGGGGCGCAAACTATGGCTACACCTTC. Translated, it gives CASSEAGGANYGYTF.

The chain employs TRBV4-1 and TRBJ2-1, with 10 bases lining up with TRBD2. The CDR3 consists of 17 residues. The junction had 3 bases not matched to a gene; V was cut back by 1 base and J by 0 bases. Germline CDR1 and CDR2: MGHRA and YSYEKL. CDR3 DNA sequence: TGCGCCAGCAGCCAAGTAGCGGGGGGCCTCTCCTACAATGAGCAGTTCTTC. Protein: CASSQVAGGLSYNEQFF.

This chain links TRBV7-9 with TRBJ2-4; 15 nucleotides agree with TRBD2. The junction had 9 bases not matched to a gene; V was cut back by 3 bases and J by 3 bases. The V gene's germline CDR1 is SEHNR and CDR2 FQNEAQ (reference sequence). The CDR3 totals 19 residues. The CDR3 DNA sequence: TGTGCCAGCAGCTTCTTCCGGACTAGCGGGGGGGAAGTCAAAAACATTCAGTACTTC. The encoded protein is CASSFFRTSGGEVKNIQYF.

J is TRBJ2-1 and V is TRBV7-6; 9 bases map to TRBD2. Losses at the gene ends were 1 base for V and 2 bases for J; bases not matched to a gene: 3. The CDR3 runs to 16 residues. CDR1 and CDR2 (germline): SGHVS, FNYEAQ. Written as DNA, the CDR3 is TGTGCCAGCAGCTTAGTTGTAGCGGGGGCCTACAATGAGCAGTTCTTC. It encodes CASSLVVAGAYNEQFF.

This chain joins TRBV2 and TRBJ2-5, with D maybe TRBD1 (6 bases). This CDR3 is 13 amino acids long. Germline lookup yields CDR1 SNHLY and CDR2 FYNNEI. The V gene lost 11 bases and the J gene lost 1 base, with 14 bases spanning the gap. The CDR3 DNA sequence: TGTGCCGGTCAAAGGACAGCCCAAGAGACCCAGTACTTC. Encoded protein: CAGQRTAQETQYF.

The V call is TRBV30, the J call TRBJ1-5; D perhaps matches TRBD1 (5 bases). Trimming took off 5 bases at V and 1 base at J, with 9 bases between the two ends. From germline, CDR1 is GTSNPN and CDR2 SVGIG (reference sequence). This CDR3 has 13 amino acids. CDR3 nucleotide sequence: TGTGCCTGGTCAGGGTCGAGCAATCAGCCCCAGCATTTT. Amino acid sequence: CAWSGSSNQPQHF.

V usage is TRBV30 and J usage is TRBJ2-7, with a weak D call TRBD2 (5 bases). The CDR3 is made up of 11 amino acids. Germline CDR1 GTSNPN, CDR2 SVGIG (reference sequence). V shed 5 bases and J shed 3 bases, with 8 bases lying between them. The CDR3 loop is CAWGRDYEQYF. The CDR3 nucleotides read TGTGCCTGGGGTCGGGACTACGAGCAGTACTTC.

This clone was counted a single time. For the CDR3, the DNA is TGTGCCAGCAGTTTAAGACAGGGCGGGTCACCCCTCCACTTT. Translation gives CASSLRQGGSPLHF. The chain carries TRBV27 and TRBJ1-6, with 7 bases matching TRBD1. Germline V gene lookup returns CDR1 MNHEY and CDR2 SMNVEV (reference sequence). Losses at the gene ends were 2 bases for V and 10 bases for J; bases not matched to a gene: 5. The CDR3 runs 14 residues.

The chain recombines TRBV18 with TRBJ2-7; 7 bases agree with TRBD1. The CDR3 runs 14 residues. V gave up 3 bases and J gave up 5 bases; unmatched junction bases: 7. CDR1 is KGHSH, CDR2 LQKENI, per germline. The CDR3 loop reads CASSPDRASNEQYF. The CDR3 DNA reads as TGTGCCAGCTCACCCGACAGGGCAAGCAACGAGCAGTACTTC.

The chain uses TRBV4-1 and TRBJ1-1; tentatively, D is TRBD1 (5 bases). This CDR3 has 16 residues. Germline V gives CDR1 MGHRA, CDR2 YSYEKL. Between the trimmed V and J ends, which lost 0 bases and 0 bases, there was a span of 11 bases. The CDR3 is CASSQDRGMVNTEAFF. CDR3 bases: TGCGCCAGCAGCCAAGATCGGGGGATGGTGAACACTGAAGCTTTCTTT.

V is TRBV5-4 and J is TRBJ2-6, with a weak D call TRBD1 (5 bases). This CDR3 has 19 residues. Germline assignment: CDR1 SGHNT and CDR2 YYREEE (reference sequence). V was trimmed by 0 bases and J by 4 bases, leaving 20 bases between them. Here the CDR3 DNA reads TGTGCCAGCAGCTTGGGACAGATTACTCCTTTAACGGGGGCCAACGTCCTGACTTTC. It translates to CASSLGQITPLTGANVLTF.

The genes are TRBV27 and TRBJ1-2; TRBD1 matches at 8 bases. CDR1 is MNHEY and CDR2 is SMNVEV in the germline V gene (reference sequence). This CDR3 has 17 residues. V lost 0 bases, J lost 8 bases, and 14 bases stayed unmatched. CDR3 coding DNA: TGTGCCAGCAGTTTATCCGGCAGGGGGCATAACAAGTGGGGCTACACCTTC. It specifies CASSLSGRGHNKWGYTF.

This chain joins TRBV6-1 and TRBJ1-1, with 9 bases aligning to TRBD1. From germline, CDR1 is MNHNS and CDR2 SASEGT. J lost 3 bases, V lost 1 base, and 3 bases had no gene match. This CDR3 region has 15 residues. This CDR3 is CASSEEGQGYTEAFF. DNA for the CDR3: TGTGCCAGCAGTGAAGAGGGACAGGGCTACACTGAAGCTTTCTTT.

The chain recombines TRBV7-2 with TRBJ2-7; tentative D call: TRBD1 (5 bases). Deletions cut 1 base from V and 0 bases from J, with 10 bases between. CDR3 length: 15 amino acids. CDR1 SGHTA and CDR2 FQGNSA come from the germline V gene. CDR3: CASSLVQDPSYEQYF. Here the CDR3 DNA reads TGTGCCAGCAGCTTAGTACAGGATCCCTCCTACGAGCAGTACTTC.

The J gene is TRBJ1-5, the V gene TRBV6-1, with D perhaps matching TRBD1 (6 bases). Germline CDR1 MNHNS, CDR2 SASEGT. V shed 9 bases and J shed 2 bases, with 17 bases lying between them. The CDR3 loop spans 15 amino acids. DNA of the CDR3: TGTGCCAGAGAGGACAGCTTGGGGGGCAATCAGCCCCAGCATTTT. It is translated as CAREDSLGGNQPQHF.

The J gene is TRBJ2-7, the V gene TRBV9; D might be TRBD1 (6 bases). The CDR3 extends over 16 amino acids. Germline V CDR1 and CDR2: SGDLS, YYNGEE. The germline V and J ends were trimmed by 0 bases and 6 bases, with 19 bases remaining between them. The CDR3 reads CASSVAGTTLTGEQYF. The CDR3 region has the DNA TGTGCCAGCAGCGTAGCTGGGACAACTCTTACGGGCGAGCAGTACTTC.

The chain couples TRBV12-2 to TRBJ2-5; the table assigns TRBD1, which was not confirmed against the DNA. TRBV12-2 has pseudogene status. This CDR3 spans 16 amino acids. CDR3 in DNA: TGTGCAAGTCGCTTAGCCCCGGACAGCGTGCAAGAGACCCAGTACTTC. The encoded protein is CASRLAPDSVQETQYF.

The rearrangement uses TRBV29-1 and TRBJ1-1; D remains unclear. The CDR3 covers 13 residues. The V gene lost 0 bases and the J gene lost 1 base, with 6 bases spanning the gap. Germline CDR1 and CDR2: SQVTM and ANQGSEA. CDR3 bases: TGCAGCGTTGAAGATACAAAGAACACTGAAGCTTTCTTT. This gives the protein CSVEDTKNTEAFF.

The chain couples TRBV27 to TRBJ1-1; possibly TRBD1 for D (6 bases). Per germline, CDR1 MNHEY and CDR2 SMNVEV (reference sequence). The CDR3 extends over 13 amino acids. Trimming shortened V by 6 bases and J by 5 bases, and 13 bases separated the two germline ends. CDR3 residues: CASRWTEGTEAFF. As DNA, the CDR3 is TGTGCCAGCAGATGGACAGAAGGGACTGAAGCTTTCTTT.

At least ten counts were recorded for this clone. V and J are TRBV25-1 and TRBJ2-5; 8 bases fit TRBD1. CDR3 length equals 16 residues. The germline V gene encodes CDR1 MGHDK and CDR2 SYGVNS. After removal of 3 bases from V and 3 bases from J, the junction contained 9 bases not matched to a gene. CDR3 region: CASSDHRDRNKETQYF. The CDR3, as DNA: TGTGCCAGCAGTGACCACCGGGACAGGAATAAAGAGACCCAGTACTTC.